This T cell receptor (beta chain) was sequenced during a study of CD8+ T cells in alopecia areata. Extracted RNA was reverse transcribed into cDNA, the sequencing template. TCRdb keeps only in-frame clones here, not all; method: immunoSEQ multiplex PCR. The sample holds about 140,000 clones, 75% to 85% seen once. As for treatment: oral pan-JAK inhibitor, 5-10 mg twice daily. Lesional scalp punch biopsies and peripheral blood came from alopecia areata patients. T lymphocytes (CD4+ and CD8+) were sorted from PBMCs. Germline values: CDR1 ENHRY, CDR2 SYGVKD. Trimming removed 8 bases from V and 3 bases from J, with 18 bases in between. The length of the CDR3 is 15 residues.

The receptor was isolated from a human donor with alopecia areata. The starting material was CD8+ T cells sorted from blood, obtained at week 4, from a patient treated with tofacitinib. J is TRBJ2-3 and V is TRBV10-3, with D possibly being TRBD1 (5 bases). The CDR3 loop reads CAILLGNRTTDTQYF. The CDR3 bases are TGTGCCATCCTCCTGGGGAATCGGACAACAGATACGCAGTATTTT.